This is a list of T cell receptor beta chains from one sample in a study of T-cell reconstitution after alpha-beta-depleted transplantation in children. TCRdb redid the calling of the PCR reads with MiXCR, one entry per CDR3 protein. Found here are about 510,000 distinct CDR3 sequences, approximately 10% of them singletons; the top ten hold roughly 15%. The sequencing here drew on PBMCs, mostly from graft donor cells, taken 180 days after TCRalphabeta/CD19-depleted stem cell transplant. The source of these receptors is a female patient under 10 years old who had a stem cell transplant for aplastic anemia, so the T cells may come from the graft donor. CDR3s include the opening cysteine and the closing phenylalanine or tryptophan. The D gene is left open where the match is weak. Not every row has a clone size; where given, it reads once, few, many or a size class.

d_gene,v_gene,abundance,j_gene,CDR3aa,CDR3nt
-,TRBV29-1,many,TRBJ2-5,CSVGPGLQETQYF,TGCAGCGTTGGTCCGGGGCTGCAAGAGACCCAGTACTTC
-,TRBV11-2,-,TRBJ2-2,CASSHFIAVGELFF,TGTGCCAGCAGCCACTTTATCGCGGTCGGGGAGCTGTTTTTT
TRBD1,TRBV9,few,TRBJ1-2,CASSVDEGASYGYTF,TGTGCCAGCAGCGTAGACGAGGGGGCGAGCTATGGCTACACCTTC
-,TRBV9,few,TRBJ2-1,CASTPLRRNEQFF,TGTGCCAGCACCCCTCTCAGGAGGAATGAGCAGTTCTTC
TRBD1,TRBV24-1,-,TRBJ2-1,CATSDRTGGAGNEQFF,TGTGCCACCAGTGACCGGACAGGGGGCGCAGGCAATGAGCAGTTCTTC
TRBD1,TRBV5-1,many,TRBJ1-2,CASSLDRGNYGYTF,TGCGCCAGCAGCCTGGACAGGGGGAACTATGGCTACACCTTC
TRBD2,TRBV29-1,few,TRBJ2-5,CSVVAGGPRETQYF,TGCAGCGTCGTAGCGGGAGGGCCTAGAGAGACCCAGTACTTC
-,TRBV12-3/TRBV12-4,many,TRBJ2-6,CASSRGPPSSGANVLTF,TGTGCCAGCAGCCGCGGACCCCCGAGTTCCGGGGCCAACGTCCTGACTTTC
-,TRBV7-8,once,TRBJ1-1,CASSLAGGADTEAFF,TGTGCCAGCAGCTTAGCGGGGGGAGCGGACACTGAAGCTTTCTTT
-,TRBV12-3/TRBV12-4,-,TRBJ1-5,CASILRVHSNQPQHF,TGTGCCAGCATCCTGAGGGTCCATAGCAATCAGCCCCAGCATTTT
TRBD1,TRBV7-9,many,TRBJ2-7,CASSVGQGTYEQYF,TGTGCCAGCAGCGTCGGACAGGGGACCTACGAGCAGTACTTC
-,TRBV6-6,-,TRBJ1-1,CASSYQGGTEAFF,TGTGCCAGCAGTTACCAGGGCGGGACTGAAGCTTTCTTT
-,TRBV3-1,few,TRBJ1-1,CASSQVGTEAFF,TGTGCCAGCAGCCAAGTAGGGACTGAAGCTTTCTTT
TRBD1,TRBV11-3,few,TRBJ1-2,CASSLYRREGTGTF,TGTGCCAGCAGCTTATACCGGAGGGAGGGGACAGGGACCTTC
-,TRBV30,once,TRBJ1-1,CAGGSIAAYDTEAFF,TGTGCCGGAGGGTCAATCGCAGCATATGACACTGAAGCTTTCTTT
TRBD2,TRBV12-3/TRBV12-4,-,TRBJ2-7,CASSLTGRAKEQYF,TGTGCCAGCAGTTTGACCGGGAGGGCCAAGGAGCAGTACTTC
-,TRBV18,-,TRBJ1-1,CASSPQSQTQAFF,TGTGCCAGCTCACCACAGTCACAGACTCAAGCTTTCTTT
TRBD1,TRBV5-1,-,TRBJ2-1,CASSLQGTGPYNEQFF,TGCGCCAGCAGCTTACAAGGGACAGGGCCTTACAATGAGCAGTTCTTC
-,TRBV28,few,TRBJ1-2,CASSLWGGTNYGYTF,TGTGCCAGCAGCCTCTGGGGGGGTACTAACTATGGCTACACCTTC
-,TRBV12-3/TRBV12-4,-,TRBJ1-2,CASSRQPLNYGYTF,TGTGCCAGCAGCCGACAGCCCCTTAACTATGGCTACACCTTC
TRBD1,TRBV18,-,TRBJ1-1,CASSPFGQGARGNTEAFF,TGTGCCAGCTCACCCTTCGGACAGGGGGCGCGGGGGAACACTGAAGCTTTCTTT
-,TRBV28,few,TRBJ2-5,CASSLWAWNPQETQYF,TGTGCCAGCAGTTTATGGGCATGGAACCCCCAAGAGACCCAGTACTTC
-,TRBV5-5,many,TRBJ2-1,CASRQGPETYYNEQFF,TGTGCCAGCAGGCAAGGACCGGAAACGTACTACAATGAGCAGTTCTTC
TRBD1,TRBV6-2/TRBV6-3,few,TRBJ2-3,CASSYWDRLTDTQYF,TGTGCCAGCAGTTACTGGGACAGGCTTACAGATACGCAGTATTTT
TRBD2,TRBV28,many,TRBJ2-1,CASWGERREGYNEQFF,TGTGCCAGCTGGGGGGAGCGCCGGGAGGGATACAATGAGCAGTTCTTC
-,TRBV28,few,TRBJ2-7,CASSFGPGLLYEQYF,TGTGCCAGCAGTTTCGGGCCCGGGCTCCTCTACGAGCAGTACTTC
TRBD2,TRBV20-1,-,TRBJ2-3,CSALPLAGGTDTQYF,TGCAGTGCCCTCCCACTAGCGGGAGGGACAGATACGCAGTATTTT
TRBD1,TRBV5-1,few,TRBJ1-2,CASSLAGAGGTGYTF,TGCGCCAGCAGCTTGGCCGGGGCAGGGGGCACTGGCTACACCTTC
TRBD2,TRBV20-1,-,TRBJ2-1,CSARDDWTSHARNEQFF,TGCAGTGCTAGAGATGATTGGACTAGCCATGCCCGCAATGAGCAGTTCTTC
TRBD1,TRBV9,-,TRBJ2-7,CASSVTGQAYSYEQYF,TGTGCCAGCAGCGTTACAGGACAGGCATACTCCTACGAGCAGTACTTC
-,TRBV20-1,-,TRBJ1-1,CSVGTGSNTEAFF,TGCAGTGTAGGGACGGGGAGTAACACTGAAGCTTTCTTT
-,TRBV29-1,few,TRBJ2-5,CSVYSLEISETQYF,TGCAGCGTTTATAGTCTCGAGATATCGGAGACCCAGTACTTC
TRBD1,TRBV12-3/TRBV12-4,few,TRBJ1-5,CASTFAGTAYIYSNQPQHF,TGTGCCAGCACCTTTGCCGGGACAGCCTACATTTATAGCAATCAGCCCCAGCATTTT
-,TRBV29-1,few,TRBJ2-3,CSVPLRGWSDTQYF,TGCAGCGTACCACTCAGGGGTTGGTCAGATACGCAGTATTTT
-,TRBV6-2/TRBV6-3,-,TRBJ2-7,CAASFQYSYEQYF,TGTGCCGCCTCCTTCCAGTACTCCTACGAGCAGTACTTC
TRBD2,TRBV29-1,-,TRBJ2-1,CSGVSGREYNEQFF,TGCAGCGGCGTTAGCGGGAGGGAATACAATGAGCAGTTCTTC
-,TRBV12-3/TRBV12-4,few,TRBJ1-1,CASSFSTSEAFF,TGTGCCAGCAGTTTCAGTACTAGTGAAGCTTTCTTT
-,TRBV16,many,TRBJ2-2,CASSQTGYTGELFF,TGTGCCAGCAGTCAAACAGGGTACACCGGGGAGCTGTTTTTT
-,TRBV18,few,TRBJ2-6,CASSPPLVGSSGANVLTF,TGTGCCAGCTCACCACCGTTGGTAGGTTCCTCTGGGGCCAACGTCCTGACTTTC